This TCR beta chain emerged from a study of TIL therapy for anti-PD-1-resistant metastatic lung cancer. Whole-study context: Patients had a median age of approximately 57 years (range about 35-85). Most patients had lung adenocarcinoma; a few tumors were EGFR-mutant, two ALK-rearranged; half smoked currently or formerly.

Broader study findings: After infusion, TIL clonotypes partly replaced peripheral T cells and declined over months.

This CDR3 has 16 amino acids. The trim removed 1 base at V and 2 bases at J, leaving 6 bases unmatched. Germline V gene sequence: CDR1 SEHNR, CDR2 FQNEAQ (reference sequence). For this clone: Its antigen is not known.

Documented time point: pre-treatment sample, taken before nivolumab and TIL therapy. Adults with stage 4 NSCLC were enrolled in a phase I trial. The immunoSEQ assay was v3. Produced via immunoSEQ multiplex PCR; TCRdb's table is partial and in-frame only. Of about 32,000 clones in the sample, 74% were seen once. Sample: blood, taken at baseline. This TCR came from a woman between 25 and 85 years old with non-small cell lung cancer. The chain links TRBV7-9 to TRBJ2-3; 7 bases map to TRBD2. CDR3 sequence reads: CASSLGASGATDTQYF. The CDR3 DNA reads TGTGCCAGCAGCTTAGGAGCAAGCGGGGCCACAGATACGCAGTATTTT.